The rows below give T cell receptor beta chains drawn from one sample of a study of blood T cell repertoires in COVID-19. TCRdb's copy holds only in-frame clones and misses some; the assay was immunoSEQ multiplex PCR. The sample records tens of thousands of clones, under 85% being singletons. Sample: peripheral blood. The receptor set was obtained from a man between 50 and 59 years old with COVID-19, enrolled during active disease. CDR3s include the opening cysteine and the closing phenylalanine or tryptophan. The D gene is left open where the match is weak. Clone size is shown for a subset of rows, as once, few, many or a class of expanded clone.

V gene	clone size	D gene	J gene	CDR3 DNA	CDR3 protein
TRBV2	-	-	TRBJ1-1	TGTGCCAGCAGTGCAGGACAGAACACTGAAGCTTTCTTT	CASSAGQNTEAFF
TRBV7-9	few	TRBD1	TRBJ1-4	TGTGCCAGCAGCTTAGATCGGTTGGGTGGGACAGGGGGAAAACTGTTTTTT	CASSLDRLGGTGGKLFF
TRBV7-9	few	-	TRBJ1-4	TGTGCCAGCAGCCTCACAGCGGCGGGTGAAAAACTGTTTTTT	CASSLTAAGEKLFF
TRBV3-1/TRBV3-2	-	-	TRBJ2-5	TGTGCCAGCAGCCAAGGGCGGCAAGAGACCCAGTACTTC	CASSQGRQETQYF
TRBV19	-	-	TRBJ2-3	TGTGCCAGTAGTATCACCGAGGGCCGGGATACGCAGTATTTT	CASSITEGRDTQYF
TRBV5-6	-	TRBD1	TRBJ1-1	TGTGCCAGCAGCTCCCGTAAGACAGGGGGCATGGGCACTGAAGCTTTCTTT	CASSSRKTGGMGTEAFF
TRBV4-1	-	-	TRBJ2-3	TGCGCCAGCAGGATAGATTTGTTTCGTTCGACAGATACGCAGTATTTT	CASRIDLFRSTDTQYF
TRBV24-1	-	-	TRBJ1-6	TGTGCCACCAGTGATTTCGGCAGGCTTCAATCACCCCTCCACTTT	CATSDFGRLQSPLHF
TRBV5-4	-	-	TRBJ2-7	TGTGCCAGCAGCTTGGGACAGGATGAGCAGTACTTC	CASSLGQDEQYF
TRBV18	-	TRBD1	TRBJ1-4	TGTGCCAGCTCAACAGAACCGGGACAGGGGGGTGAAAAACTGTTTTTT	CASSTEPGQGGEKLFF
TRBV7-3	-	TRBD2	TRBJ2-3	TGTGCCAGCAGCTTAACCGGGGGGACAGATACGCAGTATTTT	CASSLTGGTDTQYF
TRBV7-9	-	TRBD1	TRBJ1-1	TGTGCCGCAGGGGGCGCAGCCACTGAAGCTTTCTTT	CAAGGAATEAFF
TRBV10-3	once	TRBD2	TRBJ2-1	TGTGCCATCAGTGTATTAGCGGGGAAGGGCGGCAATGAGCAGTTCTTC	CAISVLAGKGGNEQFF
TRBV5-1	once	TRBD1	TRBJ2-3	TGCGCCAGCAGCGAGACAGGGGGATCCACAGATACGCAGTATTTT	CASSETGGSTDTQYF
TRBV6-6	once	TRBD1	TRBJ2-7	TGTGCCAGCAGTAGCCGGGACAGGGGCGACGAGCAGTACTTC	CASSSRDRGDEQYF
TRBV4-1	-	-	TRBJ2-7	TGCGCCAGCAGCCAAGATCGTAACTTACGAGCCTACGAGCAGTACTTC	CASSQDRNLRAYEQYF
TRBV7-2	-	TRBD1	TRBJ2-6	TGTGCCAGCAGCTTAGTTGGGACAGGGAGGTCTGGGGCCAACGTCCTGACTTTC	CASSLVGTGRSGANVLTF
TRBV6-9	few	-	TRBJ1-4	TGTGCCAGCAGCCCCTCGGGGGAGTTAAGGGAAAAACTGTTTTTT	CASSPSGELREKLFF
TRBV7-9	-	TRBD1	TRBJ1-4	TGTGCCAGCAGCCCCCAACAGGGGGCTAATGAAAAACTGTTTTTT	CASSPQQGANEKLFF
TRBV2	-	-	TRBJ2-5	TGTGCCAGCAGTGAAGCTCAGGGTATGGGAGAGACCCAGTACTTC	CASSEAQGMGETQYF
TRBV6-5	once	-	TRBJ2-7	TGTGCCATCAGAACCGGGGTCTACGAGCAGTACTTC	CAIRTGVYEQYF
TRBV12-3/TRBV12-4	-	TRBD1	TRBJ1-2	TGTGCCAGCACCTCGACAGGGAATGGCTACACCTTC	CASTSTGNGYTF
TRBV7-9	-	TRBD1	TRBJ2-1	TGTGCCAGCACCCCGACAGGGGGGCTATACAATGAGCAGTTCTTC	CASTPTGGLYNEQFF
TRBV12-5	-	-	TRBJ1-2	TGTGCTAGTGGTTTGATACCCAGAAGTCACCAGGGAAGGTTCCTTGGCTACACCTTC	CASGLIPRSHQGRFLGYTF
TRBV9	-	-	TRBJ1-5	TGTGCCCGCAGCGTAGGGGGGGGGAGGATGCCCCAGCATTTT	CARSVGGGRMPQHF
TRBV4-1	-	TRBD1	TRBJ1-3	TGCGCCAGCAGCCAAGGTCAGGGGGGTGGAAACACCATATATTTT	CASSQGQGGGNTIYF
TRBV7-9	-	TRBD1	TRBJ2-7	TGTGCCAGCAGTGGGACAGGCTACGAGCAGTACTTC	CASSGTGYEQYF
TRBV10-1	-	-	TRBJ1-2	TGCGCCAGCCTTGCTAGTGACAGAATACTCCGCTACACCTTC	CASLASDRILRYTF
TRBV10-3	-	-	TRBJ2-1	TGTGCCATCAGTGACTCCAGGGCCTACAATGAGCAGTTCTTC	CAISDSRAYNEQFF
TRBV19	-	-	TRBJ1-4	TGTGCCAGTAGTGATATGACAGGAACTAATGAAAAACTGTTTTTT	CASSDMTGTNEKLFF
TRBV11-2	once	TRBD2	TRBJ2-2	TGTGCCAGCAGGCGGGGGGCGCACACCGGGGAGCTGTTTTTT	CASRRGAHTGELFF
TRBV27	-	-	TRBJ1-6	TGTGCCAGCAGTTTAAGGGGAAGTATAGATAATTCACCCCTCCACTTT	CASSLRGSIDNSPLHF
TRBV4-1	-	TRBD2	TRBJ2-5	TGCGCCAGCAGCCAAGCGAAAGGACTAGCGGGGACCCAAGAGACCCAGTACTTC	CASSQAKGLAGTQETQYF
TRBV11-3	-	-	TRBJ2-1	TGTGCCAGCAGCTTTACAGGGGGGGCTTTTGTTGAGCAGTTCTTC	CASSFTGGAFVEQFF
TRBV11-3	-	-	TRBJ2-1	TGTGCCAGCAGCTCCCGGGCCCTCACGGGGGAGCAGTTCTTC	CASSSRALTGEQFF
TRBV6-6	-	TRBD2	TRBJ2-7	TGTGCCAGCAGTGGGGGGGTTCGCGAGCAGTACTTC	CASSGGVREQYF
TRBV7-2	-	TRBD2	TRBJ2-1	TGTGCCAGCAGCTTAGGGGCTAGCGGGGGCACCAGGGATGAGCAGTTCTTC	CASSLGASGGTRDEQFF
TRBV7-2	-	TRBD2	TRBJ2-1	TGTGCCAGCAGCTTCATAGCGGGGCCTTACAATGAGCAGTTCTTC	CASSFIAGPYNEQFF
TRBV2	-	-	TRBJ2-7	TGTGCCAGCAATTATGGGGGCGGCTACGAGCAGTACTTC	CASNYGGGYEQYF
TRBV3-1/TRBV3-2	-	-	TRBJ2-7	TGTGCCAGCAGCCCTTCGAGCGGCATCTACGAGCAGTACTTC	CASSPSSGIYEQYF
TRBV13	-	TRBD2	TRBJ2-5	TGTGCCAGCAGCCTGCGAGCGGGGGCGGGGGAGACCCAGTACTTC	CASSLRAGAGETQYF
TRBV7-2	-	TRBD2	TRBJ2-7	TGTGCCAGCAGCTTAAGGCGGGGGTTCTTCTACGAGCAGTACTTC	CASSLRRGFFYEQYF
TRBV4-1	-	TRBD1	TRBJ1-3	TGCGCCAGCAGCCAAGGACAGGGGTCTAACACCATATATTTT	CASSQGQGSNTIYF
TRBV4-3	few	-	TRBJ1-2	TGCGCCAGCAGCCATCGGACAGACGACTATGGCTACACCTTC	CASSHRTDDYGYTF
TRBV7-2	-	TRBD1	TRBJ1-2	TGTGCCAGCAGCTTAGGAGAGGCGAACCCGGGACAGGGTGGCTATGGCTACACCTTC	CASSLGEANPGQGGYGYTF
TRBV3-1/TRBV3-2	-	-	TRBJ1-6	TGTGCCAGCAGCCAAGTAGCACCACCCCTCCACTTT	CASSQVAPPLHF
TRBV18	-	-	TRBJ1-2	TGTGCCAGCTCACCACCGACAGTTCCTGGCTACACCTTC	CASSPPTVPGYTF
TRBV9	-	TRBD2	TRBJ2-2	TGTGCCAGCAGCGTGGTTAGTAGCGGGGGGGCCACCGGGGAGCTGTTTTTT	CASSVVSSGGATGELFF
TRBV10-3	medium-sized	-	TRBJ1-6	TGTGCCATCAGTGGTTACGGGGGGTATAATTCACCCCTCCACTTT	CAISGYGGYNSPLHF
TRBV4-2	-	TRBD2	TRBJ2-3	TGTGCCAGCAGCCAAGCAGTGATTAGCGGGGAACCAAGCACAGATACGCAGTATTTT	CASSQAVISGEPSTDTQYF
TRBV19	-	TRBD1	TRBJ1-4	TGTGCCAGTAGTATAGACTCGACAGGGGTTGTTGCAACTAATGAAAAACTGTTTTTT	CASSIDSTGVVATNEKLFF
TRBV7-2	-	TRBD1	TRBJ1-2	TGTGCCAGCAGCTTAGGACAGGGAAACTATGGCTACACCTTC	CASSLGQGNYGYTF
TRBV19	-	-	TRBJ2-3	TGTGCCAGTAGTCCCGGGGGTGGGGCCGATACGCAGTATTTT	CASSPGGGADTQYF
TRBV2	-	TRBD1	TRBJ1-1	TGTGCCAGCAGGAGGGACAGTGTACGAGCTTTCTTT	CASRRDSVRAFF